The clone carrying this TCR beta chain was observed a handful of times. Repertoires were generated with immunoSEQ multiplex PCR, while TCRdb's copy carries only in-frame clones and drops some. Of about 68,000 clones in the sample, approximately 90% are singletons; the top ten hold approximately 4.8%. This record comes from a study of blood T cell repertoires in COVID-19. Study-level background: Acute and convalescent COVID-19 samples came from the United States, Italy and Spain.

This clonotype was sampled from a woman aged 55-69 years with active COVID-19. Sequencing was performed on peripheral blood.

The CDR3 loop is CASREQGYSNQPQHF. DNA for the CDR3: TGTGCCAGCAGAGAACAGGGCTATAGCAATCAGCCCCAGCATTTT. The chain carries TRBV2 and TRBJ1-5; the D gene is possibly TRBD1 (6 bases). Trimming removed 6 bases from V and 0 bases from J, with 12 bases in between. Germline CDR1 and CDR2: SNHLY and FYNNEI. The CDR3 has 15 residues.